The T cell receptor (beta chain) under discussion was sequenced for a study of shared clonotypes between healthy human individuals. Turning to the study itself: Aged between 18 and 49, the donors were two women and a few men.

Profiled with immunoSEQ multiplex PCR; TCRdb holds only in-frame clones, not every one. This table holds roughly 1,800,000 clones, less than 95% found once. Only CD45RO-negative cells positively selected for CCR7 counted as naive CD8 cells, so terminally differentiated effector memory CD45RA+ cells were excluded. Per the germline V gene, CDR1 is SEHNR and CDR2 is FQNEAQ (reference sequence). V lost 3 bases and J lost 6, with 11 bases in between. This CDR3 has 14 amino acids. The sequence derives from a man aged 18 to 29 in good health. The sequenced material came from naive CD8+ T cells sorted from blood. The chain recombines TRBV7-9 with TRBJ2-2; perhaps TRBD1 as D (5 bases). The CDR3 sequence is CASSFTLQAGELFF. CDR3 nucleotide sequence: TGTGCCAGCAGCTTTACCCTACAGGCCGGGGAGCTGTTTTTT.